This TCR beta chain is drawn from a study of monozygotic twins with inflammatory bowel disease. It was from whole blood, with no T cell sorting, that total RNA was isolated. Samples each yielded cDNA through eight separate reactions. TCRdb reworked the 5' RACE reads into one entry per CDR3 protein, no DNA. Seen in this sample are some 160,000 distinct CDR3 sequences; the ten most common clones hold less than 7.5%. Points on this clonotype: Its matching antigen is unknown.

Points from the study as a whole: A lone strong IBD-associated signal or clonotype found no support.

Sequences were obtained from blood. This receptor was obtained from a human donor with ulcerative colitis or Crohn's disease, or a healthy co-twin of an affected twin (not recorded which).

This chain's CDR3 is CASSSGTDEQFF. The chain joins TRBV7-2 to TRBJ2-1. CDR3 length equals 12 residues. CDR1 SGHTA and CDR2 FQGNSA come from the germline V gene.